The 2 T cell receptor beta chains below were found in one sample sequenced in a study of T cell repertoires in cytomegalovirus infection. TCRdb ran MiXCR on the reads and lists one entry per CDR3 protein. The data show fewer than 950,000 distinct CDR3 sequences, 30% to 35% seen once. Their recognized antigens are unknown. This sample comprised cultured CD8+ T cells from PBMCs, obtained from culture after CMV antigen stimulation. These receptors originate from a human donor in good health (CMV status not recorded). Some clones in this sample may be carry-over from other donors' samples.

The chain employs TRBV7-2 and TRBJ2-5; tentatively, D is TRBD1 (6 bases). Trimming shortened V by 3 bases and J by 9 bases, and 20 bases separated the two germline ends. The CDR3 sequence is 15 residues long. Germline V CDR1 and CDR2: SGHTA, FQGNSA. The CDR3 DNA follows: TGTGCCAGCAGCTTGCCGGGACATTGGAACAGGGCCCAGTACTTC. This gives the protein CASSLPGHWNRAQYF.

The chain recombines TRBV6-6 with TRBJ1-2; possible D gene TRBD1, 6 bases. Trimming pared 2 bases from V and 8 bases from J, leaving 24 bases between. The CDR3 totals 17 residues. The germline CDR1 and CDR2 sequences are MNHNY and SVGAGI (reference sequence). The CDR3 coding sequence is TGTGCCAGCAGTTACACCGCGCAGGGGCTAGGGCTTTGGGGCTACACCTTC. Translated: CASSYTAQGLGLWGYTF.